This paragraph reports one T cell receptor (beta chain). Its matching antigen is unknown. This entry is derived from a study of identifying expanded T cells in peripheral blood. Whole-study findings and limits: Differentially abundant clones: roughly 1.2 between replicates, 15 to 17 at two to three weeks, around 19 at four.

Germline assignment: CDR1 SEHNR and CDR2 FQNEAQ (reference sequence). The trim removed 0 bases at V and 4 bases at J, leaving 4 bases unmatched. CDR3 length: 16 residues. Libraries were prepared by immunoSEQ multiplex PCR; TCRdb keeps only in-frame clonotypes and omits some of them. Of more than 80,000 clones in the sample, about nine tenths were seen once. Collection occurred without any documented infections or immune events in donors. The sequence was collected from a person between 18 and 70 years old in good health. Sequenced sample: blood. The V gene is TRBV7-9, the J gene TRBJ2-5; 11 nucleotides agree with TRBD2. CDR3 sequence reads: CASSLASGGAGETQYF. CDR3 DNA sequence: TGTGCCAGCAGCTTAGCTAGCGGGGGGGCCGGAGAGACCCAGTACTTC.